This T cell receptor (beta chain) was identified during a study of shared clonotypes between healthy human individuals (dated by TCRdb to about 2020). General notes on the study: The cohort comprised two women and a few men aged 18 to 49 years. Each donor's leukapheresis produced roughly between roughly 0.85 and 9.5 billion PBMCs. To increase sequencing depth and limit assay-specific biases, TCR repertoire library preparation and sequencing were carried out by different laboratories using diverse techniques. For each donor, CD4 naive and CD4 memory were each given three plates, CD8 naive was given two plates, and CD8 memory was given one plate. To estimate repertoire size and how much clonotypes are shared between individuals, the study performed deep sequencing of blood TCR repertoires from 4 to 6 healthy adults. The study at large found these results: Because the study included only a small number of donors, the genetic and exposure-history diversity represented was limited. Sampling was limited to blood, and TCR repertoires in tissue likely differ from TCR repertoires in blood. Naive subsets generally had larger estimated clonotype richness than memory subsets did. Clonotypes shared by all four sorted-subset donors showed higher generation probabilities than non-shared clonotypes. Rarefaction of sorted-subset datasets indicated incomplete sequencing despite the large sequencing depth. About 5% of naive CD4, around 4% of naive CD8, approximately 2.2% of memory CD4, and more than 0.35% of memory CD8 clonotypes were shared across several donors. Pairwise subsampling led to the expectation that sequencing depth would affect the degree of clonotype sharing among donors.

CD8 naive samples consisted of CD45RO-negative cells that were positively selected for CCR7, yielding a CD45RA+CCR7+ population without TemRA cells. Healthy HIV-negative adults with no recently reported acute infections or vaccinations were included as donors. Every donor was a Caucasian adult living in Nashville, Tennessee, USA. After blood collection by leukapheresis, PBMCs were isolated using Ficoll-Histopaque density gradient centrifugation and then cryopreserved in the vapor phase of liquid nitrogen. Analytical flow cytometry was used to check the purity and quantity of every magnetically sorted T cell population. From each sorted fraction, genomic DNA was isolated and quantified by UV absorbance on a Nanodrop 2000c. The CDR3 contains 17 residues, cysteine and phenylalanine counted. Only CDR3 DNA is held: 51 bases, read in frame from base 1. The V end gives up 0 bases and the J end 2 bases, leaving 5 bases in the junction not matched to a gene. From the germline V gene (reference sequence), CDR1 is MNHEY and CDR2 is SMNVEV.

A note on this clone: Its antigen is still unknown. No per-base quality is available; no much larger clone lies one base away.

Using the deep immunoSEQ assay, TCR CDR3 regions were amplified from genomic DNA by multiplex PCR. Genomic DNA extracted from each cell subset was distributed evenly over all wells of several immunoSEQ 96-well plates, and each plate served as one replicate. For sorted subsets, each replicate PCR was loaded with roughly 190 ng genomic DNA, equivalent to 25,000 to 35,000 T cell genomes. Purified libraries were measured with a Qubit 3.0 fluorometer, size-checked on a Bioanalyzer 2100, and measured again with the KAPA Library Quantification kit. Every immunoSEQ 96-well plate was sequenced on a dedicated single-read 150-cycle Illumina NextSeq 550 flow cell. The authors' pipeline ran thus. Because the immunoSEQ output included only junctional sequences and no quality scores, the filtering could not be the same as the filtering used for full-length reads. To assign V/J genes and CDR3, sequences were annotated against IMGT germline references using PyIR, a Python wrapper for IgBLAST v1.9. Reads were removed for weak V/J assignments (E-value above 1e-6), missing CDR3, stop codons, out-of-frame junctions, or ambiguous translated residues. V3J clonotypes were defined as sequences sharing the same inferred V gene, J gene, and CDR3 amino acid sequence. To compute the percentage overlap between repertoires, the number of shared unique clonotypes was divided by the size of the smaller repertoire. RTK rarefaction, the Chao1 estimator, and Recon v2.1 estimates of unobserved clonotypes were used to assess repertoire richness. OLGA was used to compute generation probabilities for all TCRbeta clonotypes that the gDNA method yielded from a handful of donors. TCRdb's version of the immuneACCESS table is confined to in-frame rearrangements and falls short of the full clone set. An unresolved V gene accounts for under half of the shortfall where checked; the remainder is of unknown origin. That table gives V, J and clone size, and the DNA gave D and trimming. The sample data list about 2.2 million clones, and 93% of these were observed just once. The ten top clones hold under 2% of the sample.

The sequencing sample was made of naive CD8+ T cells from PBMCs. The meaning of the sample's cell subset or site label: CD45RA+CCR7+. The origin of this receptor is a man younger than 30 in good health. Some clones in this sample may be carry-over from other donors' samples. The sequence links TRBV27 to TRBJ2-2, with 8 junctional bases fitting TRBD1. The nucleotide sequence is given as TGTGCCAGCAGTTTATCTCGGGACAGGATAAACACCGGGGAGCTGTTTTTT. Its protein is CASSLSRDRINTGELFF.